The T cell receptor (beta chain) described here comes from a study of Graves' ophthalmopathy and Graves' hyperthyroidism. Germline assignment: CDR1 SNHLY and CDR2 FYNNEI. With V trimmed by 7 bases and J by 4 bases, 6 bases remained unmatched. CDR3 length: 13 residues. In its sample, this clonotype was seen many times. The TCR beta CDR3 regions underwent amplification from RNA transcripts. An opening RT-PCR round employed HTBI primers and preceded a second-round multiplex PCR. One entry per CDR3 protein results from TCRdb running MiXCR on the multiplex PCR reads. Here the sample spans 650,000 to 900,000 distinct CDR3 sequences, roughly 40% being singletons.

This sequence originates from an adult man with Graves' ophthalmopathy. Sample: peripheral blood. This rearrangement joins TRBV2 to TRBJ2-7; TRBD1 aligns across 8 bases. Here the CDR3 reads CASTRDRSYEQYF. CDR3 DNA: TGTGCCAGCACTAGGGACAGGTCATACGAGCAGTACTTC.